This T cell receptor beta chain was identified during a study of blood T cell repertoires in COVID-19. Turning to the study itself: The United States, Italy and Spain supplied acute and convalescent COVID-19 samples.

CDR3 size: 15 residues. CDR1 and CDR2 (germline): SGDLS, YYNGEE. V lost 4 bases to trimming and J lost 1 base; unmatched junction nucleotides: 7. Per the authors' pipeline: Amplification with reference gene primers provided the estimates of nucleated cell counts. Clones were sequenced by immunoSEQ multiplex PCR, and TCRdb holds only the in-frame ones, with some missing. V, J and clone size derive from that table, while D and trimming were established from the DNA sequence. The data contain some 290,000 clones, about 85% of them singletons. The sequencing input was peripheral blood. The clonotype comes from a man aged 18 to 30 with active or convalescent COVID-19. The chain combines TRBV9 with TRBJ2-7, with TRBD1 identical over 8 bases. The CDR3 DNA follows: TGTGCCAGCAGCCCCAGGACAGGGTTGTCCTACGAGCAGTACTTC. Its translation: CASSPRTGLSYEQYF.